This T cell receptor beta chain was retrieved from a study of control samples from healthy donors and cancer patients (TCRdb year 2020). V is trimmed back by 7 bases and J by 2 bases, and the junction contains 11 bases that no gene match accounts for. Counted from cysteine to phenylalanine, this CDR3 has 16 amino acids. The entry retains the CDR3 DNA only, 48 bases that are in frame from base 1. Looking up the germline V gene yields CDR1 WSHSY and CDR2 SAAADI. As concerns this clone: Its antigen remains undetermined. No base qualities exist here, and no much larger clone lies one base off it.

The library came from the immunoSEQ multiplex PCR assay. The table comes from immuneACCESS by way of TCRdb, which keeps in-frame sequences with V and J called. Part of the clones is missing from these tables; in studies checked, under half for an unresolved V gene and the rest for unknown reasons. Present in this sample are roughly 370,000 clones, 90% of which were seen just once. Of the sample, approximately 6.3% falls within the top ten clones. This chain joins TRBV10-2 to TRBJ1-1; 9 bases in between match TRBD1. This TCR derives from a man between 35 and 55 years old with head and neck cancer. Sequenced sample: PBMCs. CDR3 protein: CASNTGTGWSNTEAFF. At the DNA level, the sequence is TGCGCCAGCAATACCGGGACAGGGTGGTCCAACACTGAAGCTTTCTTT.